This T cell receptor beta chain was identified in a study of identical twins. Germline CDR1 reads LGHDT; CDR2 reads YNNKEL (reference sequence). The ends were cut back, 0 bases at V and 7 bases at J, with 13 bases in the middle. The CDR3 has 15 residues. This clonotype was seen a few times. cDNA molecules carried unique molecular identifiers, and template switching added a universal primer site. Each CDR3 protein gets one entry after TCRdb re-called the 5' RACE reads with MiXCR. The sample has 350,000 or so distinct CDR3 sequences; 10% to 15% are singletons. These data were likewise used in another study, on yellow fever vaccine responses in identical twins.

This clonotype originated in a woman between 18 and 29 years old in good health. V is TRBV3-1 and J is TRBJ2-4; D assignment may be TRBD1 or TRBD2 (5 bases each). Sequenced material: CD8+ T cells sorted from blood. In DNA, the CDR3 is TGTGCCAGCAGCCAAGAAGGGACCATAGGGAACATTCAGTACTTC. Translating gives CASSQEGTIGNIQYF.